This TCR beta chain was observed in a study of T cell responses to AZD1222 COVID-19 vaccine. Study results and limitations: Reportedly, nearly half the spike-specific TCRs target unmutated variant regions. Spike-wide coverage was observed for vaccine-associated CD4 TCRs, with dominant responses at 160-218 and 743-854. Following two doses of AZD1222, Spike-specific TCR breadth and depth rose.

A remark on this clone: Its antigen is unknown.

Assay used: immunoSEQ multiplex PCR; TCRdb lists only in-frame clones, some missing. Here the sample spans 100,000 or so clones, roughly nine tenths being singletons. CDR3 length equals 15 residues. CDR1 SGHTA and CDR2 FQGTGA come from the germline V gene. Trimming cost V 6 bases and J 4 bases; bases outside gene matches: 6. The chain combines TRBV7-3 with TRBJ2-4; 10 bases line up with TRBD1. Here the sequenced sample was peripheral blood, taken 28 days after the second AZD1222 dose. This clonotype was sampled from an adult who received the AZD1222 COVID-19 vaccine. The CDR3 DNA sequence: TGTGCCAGCAGGTCGGGGACAGGGGCTAAAAACATTCAGTACTTC. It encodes CASRSGTGAKNIQYF.